One sample yielded the 2 T cell receptor beta chains listed below, sequenced in a study of blood T cells in healthy people across ages. The authors ran a second PCR of roughly 6 to 11 cycles using a sample-barcoded 5' primer and a J-beta primer mix. TCRdb fed the 5' RACE reads into MiXCR, producing one record per CDR3 protein. There are roughly 800,000 distinct CDR3 sequences in the sample; around 36% occur only once, and 10% to 15% lies in the top ten. The sequenced material came from blood. These receptors came from a man aged 18 to 30 in good health.

This clonotype was found many times. This chain links TRBV5-1 with TRBJ2-7; 9 nucleotides agree with TRBD1. V lost 3 bases, J lost 5 bases, and 9 bases stayed unmatched. The CDR3 is made up of 15 amino acids. CDR1 and CDR2 from the germline V gene are SGHRS and YFSETQ. The CDR3 nucleotides read TGCGCCAGCAGCTCAATTGACAGGGGGTTGAACGAGCAGTACTTC. It specifies CASSSIDRGLNEQYF.

CDR3 in amino acids: CASSQDQDGGALDEQFF. In DNA, the CDR3 is TGCGCCAGCAGCCAAGATCAGGACGGGGGGGCCTTAGACGAGCAGTTCTTC. This chain links TRBV4-1 with TRBJ2-1; 8 bases fit TRBD2. Losses at the gene ends were 0 bases for V and 10 bases for J; bases not matched to a gene: 14. Germline values: CDR1 MGHRA, CDR2 YSYEKL. The CDR3 totals 17 residues.